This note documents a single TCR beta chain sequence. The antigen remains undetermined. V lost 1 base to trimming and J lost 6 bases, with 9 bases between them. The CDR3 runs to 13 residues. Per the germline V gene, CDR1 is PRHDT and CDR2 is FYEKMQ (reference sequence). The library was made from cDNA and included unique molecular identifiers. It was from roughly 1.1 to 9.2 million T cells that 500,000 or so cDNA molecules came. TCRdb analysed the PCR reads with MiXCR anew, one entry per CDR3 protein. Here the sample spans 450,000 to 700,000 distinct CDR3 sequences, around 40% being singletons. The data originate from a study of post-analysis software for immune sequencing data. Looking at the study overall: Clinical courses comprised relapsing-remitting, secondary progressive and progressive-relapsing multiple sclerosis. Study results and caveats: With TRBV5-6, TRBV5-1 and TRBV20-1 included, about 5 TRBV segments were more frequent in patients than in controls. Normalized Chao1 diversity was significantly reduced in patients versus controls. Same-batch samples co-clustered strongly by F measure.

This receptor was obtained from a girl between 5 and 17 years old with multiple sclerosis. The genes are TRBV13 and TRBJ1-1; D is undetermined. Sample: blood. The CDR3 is CASSLALNAEAFF. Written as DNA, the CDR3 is TGTGCCAGCAGCTTAGCCCTAAACGCTGAAGCTTTCTTT.